Sequencing of this TCR beta chain was carried out in a study of blood T cell repertoires in COVID-19. On the study more broadly: Samples came from the United States, Italy and Spain, spanning acute and convalescent COVID-19. Sources were T cells, B-cell-depleted T cells, or PBMCs; the material itself was cDNA or gDNA.

Original analysis: Amplified reference gene primers provided the basis for estimating nucleated cell counts. The table came from immunoSEQ multiplex PCR; TCRdb's copy has only in-frame clones and leaves some out. V and J calls and clone size are copied from that table; D and trimming were computed from the DNA. This table holds 140,000 to 150,000 clones, over 70% found once. This CDR3 contains 15 residues. The germline V gene has CDR1 LNHDA and CDR2 SQIVND (reference sequence). V shed 5 bases, J shed 5 bases, and the junction held 11 bases outside the gene matches. Sample: peripheral blood. J is TRBJ1-1 and V is TRBV19; 7 nucleotides line up with TRBD1. The TCR originated in a man in his sixties or seventies who had recovered from COVID-19. Here the CDR3 reads CASSPGTGVVTEAFF. The CDR3 DNA follows: TGTGCCAGTAGTCCCGGAACAGGGGTGGTGACTGAAGCTTTCTTT.